Each of the 30 T cell receptor beta chains below was sequenced from the same sample in a study of CD8 T cells in Susac syndrome. Reverse transcription of roughly 0.45 to 1 ug RNA used random hexamers. TCRdb itself ran the immunoSEQ multiplex PCR reads through MiXCR, one entry per CDR3 protein. The sample consists of around 180,000 distinct CDR3 sequences, 95% of them appearing once. Sequenced sample: CD8+ T cells from PBMCs. The receptors shown here come from a human donor with multiple sclerosis.

This clonotype has a single count. This chain joins TRBV7-9 and TRBJ1-6, with no clear D. Germline-derived CDR1 and CDR2 are SEHNR and FQNEAQ (reference sequence). Trimming pared 6 bases from V and 3 bases from J, leaving 9 bases between. The CDR3 is 14 residues long. This CDR3 is CASSLTDYNSPLHF. In DNA, the CDR3 is TGTGCCAGCAGTTTGACGGACTATAATTCACCCCTCCACTTT.

The rearrangement uses TRBV29-1 and TRBJ2-1; D may be TRBD1 (6 bases). Germline V gene data show CDR1 as SQVTM and CDR2 as ANQGSEA. V lost 4 bases to trimming and J lost 9 bases, with 10 bases between them. The CDR3 contains 11 residues. This CDR3 reads CSVAQGSEQFF. CDR3 sequence (DNA): TGCAGCGTTGCCCAGGGGAGTGAGCAGTTCTTC.

This clonotype was detected only once. This sequence joins TRBV27 and TRBJ2-7; D may be TRBD2 (5 bases). Per the germline V gene, CDR1 is MNHEY and CDR2 is SMNVEV (reference sequence). V lost 4 bases and J 2 bases, leaving 12 bases between the germline ends. This CDR3 is 14 amino acids long. The CDR3 sequence is CASSSLANTYEQYF. As DNA, the CDR3 is TGTGCCAGCAGTTCGCTAGCCAATACCTACGAGCAGTACTTC.

CDR3 region: CASSVGYEQFF. The CDR3 DNA sequence: TGTGCCAGCAGTGTTGGTTATGAGCAGTTCTTC. This chain links TRBV9 with TRBJ2-1; D uncertain. This CDR3 has 11 amino acids. Trimming removed 5 bases at V and 8 bases at J, with 8 bases between. Per germline, CDR1 SGDLS and CDR2 YYNGEE.

The chain combines TRBV7-9 with TRBJ2-7; D is uncertain. V dropped 5 bases and J dropped 2 bases, with 7 bases sitting between them. The CDR3 length is 12 residues. Per the germline V gene, CDR1 is SEHNR and CDR2 is FQNEAQ (reference sequence). CDR3 residues: CASSPGPYEQYF. For the CDR3, the DNA is TGTGCCAGCAGCCCCGGGCCCTACGAGCAGTACTTC.

The chain is built from TRBV4-1 and TRBJ1-5; D unresolved. CDR3 length: 15 amino acids. Looked up from germline, CDR1 is MGHRA and CDR2 is YSYEKL. With 0 bases removed from V and 7 bases from J, the gap between germline ends came to 13 bases. CDR3 DNA sequence: TGCGCCAGCAGCCAAGAAATGAGCGGGTTCCAGCCCCAGCATTTT. Amino acids: CASSQEMSGFQPQHF.

This chain connects TRBV5-1 to TRBJ2-7; tentatively, D is TRBD2 (5 bases). This CDR3 has 15 amino acids. Germline CDR1 reads SGHRS; CDR2 reads YFSETQ. V dropped 4 bases and J dropped 6 bases, with 20 bases sitting between them. This CDR3 is CASSLEWGDTTEQYF. DNA for the CDR3: TGCGCCAGCAGCCTGGAATGGGGAGATACGACCGAGCAGTACTTC.

This clonotype was seen just once. The V gene is TRBV20-1, the J gene TRBJ2-7, with unresolved D. The V end was cut by 3 bases, the J end by 3 bases, with 15 bases between. The CDR3 extends over 14 amino acids. CDR1 DFQATT and CDR2 SNEGSKA come from the germline V gene (reference sequence). This CDR3 reads CSASHDMGNYEQYF. CDR3 bases: TGCAGTGCTAGCCACGACATGGGAAACTACGAGCAGTACTTC.

This sequence joins TRBV11-2 and TRBJ2-7; D remains ambiguous. Trimming took off 1 base at V and 7 bases at J, with 11 bases between the two ends. In germline, CDR1 is SGHAT, CDR2 FQNNGV. The length of the CDR3 is 13 residues. This chain's CDR3 is CASSLGQHWEQYF. The DNA of the CDR3 is TGTGCCAGCAGCTTAGGCCAGCACTGGGAGCAGTACTTC.

This chain uses TRBV27 with TRBJ2-7; 7 bases are shared with TRBD1. Germline-derived CDR1 and CDR2 are MNHEY and SMNVEV (reference sequence). V lost 1 base, J lost 3 bases, and 3 bases stayed unmatched. The CDR3 totals 14 residues. The CDR3 nucleotides are TGTGCCAGCAGTTTATTCCCAGGGGGCTACGAGCAGTACTTC. It is translated as CASSLFPGGYEQYF.

The gene calls are TRBV20-1 and TRBJ2-3, with D unresolved. The CDR3 is made up of 12 amino acids. The V and J ends lost 0 bases and 7 bases respectively, with 8 bases between them. Germline V gene lookup returns CDR1 DFQATT and CDR2 SNEGSKA (reference sequence). DNA of the CDR3: TGCAGTGCTAGAGATATCGGGTATACGCAGTATTTT. This sequence encodes CSARDIGYTQYF.

This clonotype was counted once. The chain links TRBV27 to TRBJ2-3; D uncertain. This CDR3 has 11 amino acids. Trimming took off 3 bases at V and 4 bases at J, with 2 bases between the two ends. CDR1 and CDR2 (germline): MNHEY, SMNVEV (reference sequence). DNA for the CDR3: TGTGCCAGCAGTTTTGCAGATACGCAGTATTTT. It yields the protein CASSFADTQYF.

The rearrangement uses TRBV6-5 and TRBJ2-7; D perhaps matches TRBD2 (6 bases). V dropped 3 bases and J dropped 7 bases, with 13 bases sitting between them. Germline CDR1 MNHEY, CDR2 SVGAGI. The CDR3 runs to 13 residues. DNA for the CDR3: TGTGCCAGCAGTTATGGGGGAGGCTTGGAGCAGTACTTC. Protein product: CASSYGGGLEQYF.

The chain combines TRBV27 with TRBJ2-7, with a weak D call TRBD1 (6 bases). Germline values: CDR1 MNHEY, CDR2 SMNVEV (reference sequence). V was clipped by 4 bases and J by 1 base, with 14 bases between them. The CDR3 is made up of 15 amino acids. This chain's CDR3 is CASSSPGVGSYEQYF. Written as DNA, the CDR3 is TGTGCCAGCAGTTCCCCAGGGGTTGGGTCCTACGAGCAGTACTTC.

This chain links TRBV9 with TRBJ1-1; 12 bases map to TRBD1. J lost 0 bases, V lost 7 bases, and 7 bases had no gene match. The CDR3 consists of 16 residues. CDR1 SGDLS and CDR2 YYNGEE come from the germline V gene. CDR3 amino acids: CASAPGTGGLNTEAFF. DNA for the CDR3: TGTGCCAGCGCCCCGGGGACAGGGGGCCTGAACACTGAAGCTTTCTTT.

This chain links TRBV2 with TRBJ1-5; D remains ambiguous. There are 14 residues in the CDR3. Trimming took off 6 bases at V and 0 bases at J, with 9 bases between the two ends. The germline V gene has CDR1 SNHLY and CDR2 FYNNEI. Here the CDR3 reads CASRTVYSNQPQHF. The CDR3 DNA reads as TGTGCCAGCAGAACAGTTTATAGCAATCAGCCCCAGCATTTT.

The genes are TRBV27 and TRBJ2-5; a possible D gene is TRBD2 (5 bases). V was pared by 4 bases and J by 1 base, with 13 bases between. The CDR3 length is 15 residues. Germline V gene lookup returns CDR1 MNHEY and CDR2 SMNVEV (reference sequence). The CDR3 DNA reads TGTGCCAGCAGTTCCGCGGGTAGACGCCAAGAGACCCAGTACTTC. Its protein is CASSSAGRRQETQYF.

The table lists this clonotype with a few counts. At one boundary the junction diverges from the germline segment, which might be a read error. The chain combines TRBV12-3 or TRBV12-4 with TRBJ2-7; no firm D call. The CDR3 runs to 14 residues. The chain's CDR3 is CASGFHHSSYEQYF. The DNA for the CDR3 is TGTGCCAGCGGTTTCCACCACAGCTCCTACGAGCAGTACTTC.

V and J are TRBV4-1 and TRBJ2-7; 10 nucleotides align to TRBD1. The V and J ends lost 8 bases and 5 bases, in that order; junction bases with no gene match: 9. The CDR3 is made up of 14 amino acids. Germline loops: CDR1 MGHRA, CDR2 YSYEKL. The CDR3 DNA reads TGCGCCAGCGGGGACTGGACAGGGGGGAACGAGCAGTACTTC. Protein sequence: CASGDWTGGNEQYF.

This rearrangement joins TRBV5-1 to TRBJ2-3; perhaps D is TRBD1 or TRBD2 (5 bases each). V was clipped by 1 base and J by 2 bases, with 14 bases between them. Germline V gene sequence: CDR1 SGHRS, CDR2 YFSETQ. The CDR3 totals 16 residues. CDR3 sequence reads: CASSLNGAPATDTQYF. CDR3 coding DNA: TGCGCCAGCAGCTTGAACGGGGCTCCAGCCACAGATACGCAGTATTTT.

V usage is TRBV5-6 and J usage is TRBJ2-7, with 9 bases that match TRBD2. The CDR3 is 17 amino acids. Germline V gives CDR1 SGHDT, CDR2 YYEEEE. Unmatched junction bases numbered 8, after V lost 1 base and J lost 0 bases. The CDR3 protein is CASSLIGTSRSSYEQYF. In DNA form, the CDR3 reads TGTGCCAGCAGCTTGATAGGGACTAGCCGCAGCTCCTACGAGCAGTACTTC.

The chain has TRBV4-1 and TRBJ2-5; 7 nucleotides agree with TRBD2. The CDR3 length is 15 residues. Germline loops: CDR1 MGHRA, CDR2 YSYEKL. V gave up 6 bases and J gave up 4 bases; unmatched junction bases: 11. CDR3 DNA: TGCGCCAGCAGTTTCCTTGCGGGAGTTGGAGAGACCCAGTACTTC. It specifies CASSFLAGVGETQYF.

The chain recombines TRBV7-9 with TRBJ1-1, with D possibly matching TRBD1 (5 bases). Germline CDR1 is SEHNR and CDR2 is FQNEAQ (reference sequence). V was trimmed by 1 base and J by 6 bases, leaving 9 bases between them. The CDR3 loop spans 13 amino acids. Here the CDR3 DNA reads TGTGCCAGCAGCTTAGTTTCGACAGCTGAAGCTTTCTTT. It is translated as CASSLVSTAEAFF.

This clonotype appeared once. In DNA form, the CDR3 reads TGCAGTGCTAGAGTGTCCGTCAATGAGCAGTTCTTC. It encodes CSARVSVNEQFF. V usage is TRBV20-1 and J usage is TRBJ2-1, with D unresolved. From germline, CDR1 is DFQATT and CDR2 SNEGSKA (reference sequence). The CDR3 runs to 12 residues. V was shortened by 1 base and J by 6 bases, with 7 bases between the two germline ends.

This clonotype came up once. This chain uses TRBV30 with TRBJ1-5, with a tentative D call TRBD1 (6 bases). This CDR3 has 13 amino acids. The V gene lost 5 bases and the J gene lost 5 bases, with 13 bases spanning the gap. Germline loops: CDR1 GTSNPN, CDR2 SVGIG (reference sequence). In nucleotides, the CDR3 is TGTGCCTGGGACGGAGCAGGGGATCAGCCCCAGCATTTT. Protein: CAWDGAGDQPQHF.

The V gene is TRBV30, the J gene TRBJ2-7, with D perhaps matching TRBD1 (6 bases). This CDR3 has 12 amino acids. V lost 1 base, J lost 4 bases, and 8 bases lay in between. CDR1 and CDR2 (germline): GTSNPN, SVGIG (reference sequence). CDR3 protein: CAWSEQGYEQYF. The CDR3 coding sequence is TGTGCCTGGAGTGAACAGGGTTACGAGCAGTACTTC. Variable domain in full (rest from reference TRBV30 and TRBJ2-7): SQTIHQWPATLVQPVGSPLSLECTVEGTSNPNLYWYRQAAGRGLQLLFYSVGIGQISSEVPQNLSASRPQDRQFILSSKKLLLSDSGFYLCAWSEQGYEQYFGPGTRLTVT.

The chain couples TRBV30 to TRBJ1-5, with D possibly TRBD1 on 6 matching bases. Trimming stripped 5 bases from V and 3 bases from J, with 11 bases between. Germline V gives CDR1 GTSNPN, CDR2 SVGIG (reference sequence). This CDR3 region has 13 residues. The CDR3 loop is CAWLQGINQPQHF. The CDR3 region has the DNA TGTGCCTGGTTACAGGGAATCAATCAGCCCCAGCATTTT.

J is TRBJ2-1 and V is TRBV5-4; a weak D match, TRBD1 (6 bases). CDR1 and CDR2 from the germline V gene are SGHNT and YYREEE (reference sequence). V lost 5 bases and J 3 bases, leaving 6 bases between the germline ends. The CDR3 has 12 amino acids. The CDR3 DNA is TGTGCCAGCAGGGACAGCTACAATGAGCAGTTCTTC. Its protein is CASRDSYNEQFF. The whole variable domain, filled in from reference TRBV5-4 and TRBJ2-1, reads ETGVTQSPTHLIKTRGQQVTLRCSSQSGHNTVSWYQQALGQGPQFIFQYYREEENGRGNFPPRFSGLQFPNYSSELNVNALELDDSALYLCASRDSYNEQFFGPGTRLTVL.

The chain uses TRBV29-1 and TRBJ1-1; no clear D. The CDR3 contains 12 residues. Germline CDR1 is SQVTM and CDR2 is ANQGSEA. With 1 base removed from V and 10 bases from J, the gap between germline ends came to 13 bases. CDR3 in amino acids: CSVEGLPMVAFF. The CDR3 nucleotides read TGCAGCGTTGAAGGCCTCCCGATGGTAGCTTTCTTT.

A remark on this clonotype: The junction does not match germline at one end; this may be a read error. V usage is TRBV7-2 and J usage is TRBJ2-7; the match to TRBD2 covers 9 bases. CDR1 and CDR2 from the germline V gene are SGHTA and FQGNSA. The CDR3 sequence is 16 residues long. CDR3 nucleotide sequence: TGTGCCAGCACCTTAGCGGGAGTTACGAATTCCTACGAGCAGTACTTC. It yields the protein CASTLAGVTNSYEQYF.